This T cell receptor beta chain was found in a study of blood T cells in healthy people across ages. The CDR3 is 13 residues long. The V gene's germline CDR1 is LGHDT and CDR2 YNNKEL (reference sequence). A second PCR, run for roughly 7 to 11 cycles, used a sample-barcoded 5' primer plus a J-beta primer mix. Each CDR3 protein is one row after TCRdb ran MiXCR on the 5' RACE reads. Among about 970,000 distinct CDR3 sequences listed, just over 50% were seen once. With respect to this clonotype: At one of its ends the junction is not consistent with the germline gene, which may arise from a read error.

Material: blood. The chain uses TRBV3-1 and TRBJ2-5, with D hard to call. This receptor was taken from a woman aged 55-69 years in good health. CDR3 sequence reads: CASSPSVRETRYF. CDR3 nucleotides: TGTGCCAGCAGCCCCTCCGTGCGAGAGACCCGGTACTTC.